This T cell receptor beta chain comes out of a study of regulatory T cells in long-lasting Graves disease. About the research overall: For under 3 months, newly diagnosed Graves' patients had been taking antithyroid drugs.

Many counts were recorded for this clonotype. The antigen remains undetermined. Notes on the study in general: Persistent disease was characterized by preferential usage of TRBV28, TRBJ1-2 and TRBJ2-5.

The time point: newly diagnosed GD, antithyroid drugs for less than 3 months. After RNA was extracted from PBMCs, the TCR library was made from it. This CDR3 has 13 residues. Germline values: CDR1 DFQATT, CDR2 SNEGSKA (reference sequence). J lost 6 bases, V lost 3 bases, and 5 bases had no gene match. iRepertoire HTBI primers and Arm-PCR of CDR3 regions built TCR beta libraries. From the multiplex PCR reads, TCRdb called clonotypes with MiXCR, one entry per CDR3 protein. The data contain 200,000 to 300,000 distinct CDR3 sequences, roughly a fifth of them singletons. This TCR was sampled from a female donor with Graves disease. The chain joins TRBV20-1 to TRBJ1-2, with 9 nucleotides matching TRBD1. The specimen was peripheral blood mononuclear cells (PBMCs), collected at new diagnosis, from a patient treated with antithyroid drugs. The chain's CDR3 is CSASLTGGDGYTF. CDR3 in DNA: TGCAGTGCTAGCCTTACAGGGGGCGATGGCTACACCTTC.